The rows below give T cell receptor beta chains drawn from one sample of a study of CD8 T cells in Susac syndrome. TCRdb used MiXCR to reprocess the immunoSEQ multiplex PCR reads, holding one entry per CDR3 protein. Among over 100,000 distinct CDR3 sequences listed, around 97% were seen once. What was sequenced was CD4+ T cells from PBMCs. All receptors derive from a human donor in good health. CDR3s include the opening cysteine and the closing phenylalanine or tryptophan. Each record gives: D gene, V gene, J gene, clone size, CDR3 protein, CDR3 DNA. D genes are given only for firm matches. Clone size, where shown, is once, few, many, or a class for clones that have expanded.

TRBD2	TRBV7-2	TRBJ2-2	NA	CASSSSGTSVTGELFF	TGTGCCAGCAGCTCATCCGGGACTAGCGTTACCGGGGAGCTGTTTTTT
TRBD1	TRBV28	TRBJ1-5	NA	CASSRQGRGYSNQPQHF	TGTGCCAGCTCGAGACAGGGACGCGGATATAGCAATCAGCCCCAGCATTTT
TRBD2	TRBV5-1	TRBJ2-3	NA	CASSPRAGGDTQYF	TGCGCCAGCAGCCCCAGGGCGGGAGGAGATACGCAGTATTTT
NA	TRBV6-2/TRBV6-3	TRBJ2-1	NA	CASTQNNEQFF	TGTGCCAGCACCCAAAACAATGAGCAGTTCTTC
NA	TRBV4-1	TRBJ2-5	once	CASAKTGGAETQYF	TGCGCCAGCGCCAAGACCGGGGGAGCAGAGACCCAGTACTTC
NA	TRBV15	TRBJ2-1	NA	CATSRLTGELPYNEQFF	TGTGCCACCAGCCGCCTCACCGGGGAGCTACCTTACAATGAGCAGTTCTTC
TRBD2	TRBV20-1	TRBJ2-3	NA	CSARFWLAGNTDTQYF	TGCAGTGCTAGGTTTTGGCTAGCGGGGAACACAGATACGCAGTATTTT
NA	TRBV29-1	TRBJ1-1	NA	CSVYGGRGTEAFF	TGCAGCGTTTATGGGGGGAGAGGTACTGAAGCTTTCTTT
NA	TRBV4-1	TRBJ2-2	NA	CASSQPPGPRPGELFF	TGCGCCAGCAGCCAACCCCCGGGACCACGGCCCGGGGAGCTGTTTTTT
NA	TRBV20-1	TRBJ2-7	NA	CSASGLATTYEQYF	TGCAGTGCTAGCGGTCTAGCGACTACCTACGAGCAGTACTTC
TRBD1	TRBV5-1	TRBJ2-7	NA	CASSARTGGSDEQYF	TGCGCCAGCAGCGCAAGGACAGGCGGGTCTGACGAGCAGTACTTC
TRBD1	TRBV5-4	TRBJ2-5	once	CASRTDRVGETQYF	TGTGCCAGCAGAACGGACAGGGTCGGGGAGACCCAGTACTTC
TRBD2	TRBV7-8	TRBJ2-3	NA	CASSLARTSGRDTQYF	TGTGCCAGCAGCTTGGCCCGGACTAGCGGGAGAGATACGCAGTATTTT
NA	TRBV11-2	TRBJ1-3	NA	CASSSLGNTIYF	TGTGCCAGCAGCTCCCTAGGAAACACCATATATTTT
TRBD2	TRBV10-3	TRBJ2-7	NA	CAISEWASGSYEQYF	TGTGCCATCAGTGAGTGGGCTAGCGGGAGCTACGAGCAGTACTTC
NA	TRBV27	TRBJ2-6	NA	CASKRVKGNSGANVLTF	TGTGCCAGCAAGCGGGTAAAGGGCAACTCTGGGGCCAACGTCCTGACTTTC
TRBD2	TRBV28	TRBJ2-1	NA	CASSPKGTSGRGFVEQFF	TGTGCCAGCAGTCCGAAAGGGACTAGCGGGAGGGGCTTCGTGGAGCAGTTCTTC
NA	TRBV5-6	TRBJ1-1	once	CASSPDRNGATEAFF	TGTGCCAGCAGCCCGGACAGAAATGGGGCCACTGAAGCTTTCTTT
NA	TRBV7-8	TRBJ2-6	NA	CASSLVPALLASGANVLTF	TGTGCCAGCAGCTTAGTCCCGGCACTCCTTGCTTCTGGGGCCAACGTCCTGACTTTC
TRBD2	TRBV15	TRBJ2-1	NA	CATSRDRGGYNEQFF	TGTGCCACCAGCAGAGATCGGGGGGGGTACAATGAGCAGTTCTTC
TRBD1	TRBV5-1	TRBJ2-7	once	CASSLEAGGSPMEYF	TGCGCCAGCAGCTTGGAGGCAGGGGGCTCCCCCATGGAGTACTTC
NA	TRBV5-1	TRBJ2-2	NA	CASSLGGAAGELFF	TGCGCCAGCAGCTTGGGGGGAGCGGCCGGGGAGCTGTTTTTT
NA	TRBV4-1	TRBJ2-7	once	CASSQEAGGTLSYEQYF	TGCGCCAGCAGCCAAGAAGCGGGCGGGACTCTCTCCTACGAGCAGTACTTC
NA	TRBV12-3/TRBV12-4	TRBJ1-5	NA	CASSDNRNQPQHF	TGTGCCAGCAGTGATAACAGGAATCAGCCCCAGCATTTT
TRBD2	TRBV7-8	TRBJ2-1	NA	CASSLRASGSGEQFF	TGTGCCAGCAGCTTAAGGGCTAGCGGGAGTGGAGAGCAGTTCTTC
NA	TRBV7-8	TRBJ2-6	once	CASSPEAGYSGANVLTF	TGTGCCAGCAGCCCCGAGGCGGGGTACTCTGGGGCCAACGTCCTGACTTTC
NA	TRBV19	TRBJ1-4	NA	CASEAGQIGEKLFF	TGTGCCAGTGAAGCGGGGCAGATCGGGGAAAAACTGTTTTTT
NA	TRBV28	TRBJ2-7	NA	CASTRGVNEQYF	TGTGCCAGCACCCGAGGGGTTAACGAGCAGTACTTC
NA	TRBV6-5	TRBJ2-2	NA	CASSYSLWTANTGELFF	TGTGCCAGCAGTTACTCGTTATGGACAGCCAACACCGGGGAGCTGTTTTTT
TRBD1	TRBV2	TRBJ2-4	once	CASSVTGARLRAKNIQYF	TGTGCCAGCAGTGTGACAGGGGCCCGCCTCCGAGCCAAAAACATTCAGTACTTC
NA	TRBV29-1	TRBJ2-2	NA	CSVYRTVPGELFF	TGCAGCGTTTATCGGACGGTGCCCGGGGAGCTGTTTTTT
TRBD2	TRBV9	TRBJ2-3	NA	CASSVLAGGHTDTQYF	TGTGCCAGCAGCGTTCTAGCGGGAGGCCACACAGATACGCAGTATTTT
NA	TRBV13	TRBJ2-7	NA	CASSLGFLTPGDQQPEQYF	TGTGCCAGCAGCTTAGGCTTTCTCACCCCAGGAGACCAGCAACCCGAGCAGTACTTC
NA	TRBV7-2	TRBJ2-1	NA	CASSFSGQRDEQFF	TGTGCCAGCAGCTTCTCGGGACAACGAGATGAGCAGTTCTTC
NA	TRBV3-1	TRBJ2-6	NA	CASNSGANVLTF	TGTGCCAGCAATTCTGGGGCCAACGTCCTGACTTTC
NA	TRBV7-9	TRBJ1-1	NA	CASSSMGQNTEAFF	TGTGCCAGCAGCTCAATGGGACAGAACACTGAAGCTTTCTTT
NA	TRBV5-1	TRBJ1-2	NA	CASAEPGTPGNYGYTF	TGCGCCAGCGCAGAGCCCGGGACCCCGGGGAACTATGGCTACACCTTC
NA	TRBV3-1	TRBJ2-1	NA	CASSHSGSSYNEQFF	TGTGCCAGCAGTCACAGCGGAAGCTCCTACAATGAGCAGTTCTTC
NA	TRBV28	TRBJ2-1	NA	CASGRSYNEQFF	TGTGCGTCCGGGCGCTCCTACAATGAGCAGTTCTTC
TRBD1	TRBV5-1	TRBJ1-2	NA	CASVGTGGLYGYTF	TGCGCCAGCGTTGGGACAGGGGGTCTGTATGGCTACACCTTC
TRBD2	TRBV11-2	TRBJ2-7	NA	CASSFPSGEEQYF	TGTGCCAGCAGCTTCCCTAGCGGGGAGGAGCAGTACTTC
NA	TRBV9	TRBJ1-2	NA	CASSALNSGGGYTF	TGTGCCAGCAGCGCTTTAAACTCCGGGGGCGGCTACACCTTC
NA	TRBV12-3/TRBV12-4	TRBJ1-1	NA	CASSLYRLNTEAFF	TGTGCCAGCAGTTTGTACAGGTTGAACACTGAAGCTTTCTTT
TRBD1	TRBV3-1	TRBJ1-3	NA	CASSQGRRGGNTIYF	TGTGCCAGCAGCCAAGGTCGCAGGGGGGGAAACACCATATATTTT
TRBD2	TRBV7-7	TRBJ2-5	NA	CASSLAGLQETQYF	TGTGCTAGCAGCTTAGCGGGACTCCAAGAGACCCAGTACTTC
NA	TRBV29-1	TRBJ1-4	NA	CSVGGYNEKLFF	TGCAGCGTTGGAGGGTACAATGAAAAACTGTTTTTT
NA	TRBV7-2	TRBJ2-7	NA	CASSLGDSTYEQYF	TGTGCCAGCAGCTTGGGAGACTCAACCTACGAGCAGTACTTC
NA	TRBV7-9	TRBJ2-5	NA	CASSTDRSQETQYF	TGTGCCAGCAGTACCGACAGGAGCCAAGAGACCCAGTACTTC
NA	TRBV7-9	TRBJ1-1	once	CASSLRVKQGVNTEAFF	TGTGCCAGCAGCCTAAGGGTTAAACAGGGTGTGAACACTGAAGCTTTCTTT